This entry lists 11 T cell receptor beta chains sequenced from one sample in a study of spatial heterogeneity in lung cancer. As for time point: sample taken at primary tumor resection. Whole RNA, which was extracted from tumor, nontumor lung tissue or frozen PBMC, was sequenced without any cell sorting. TCRdb re-called the 5' RACE reads through MiXCR, storing one row per CDR3 protein. The top ten hold roughly 28% of the sample, which has around 11,000 distinct CDR3 sequences, around 6.5% seen once. The sequencing here drew on PBMCs, taken at surgery. These TCRs come from a male donor with early-stage non-small cell lung cancer.

This clonotype was picked up many times. For a library built for alpha chains, this beta chain is a stray read; little rests on its size. The chain recombines TRBV6-1 with TRBJ2-7; a weak D match, TRBD1 (6 bases). Deletions cut 3 bases from V and 1 base from J, with 10 bases between. The CDR3 length is 14 residues. Germline-derived CDR1 and CDR2 are MNHNS and SASEGT. CDR3 residues: CASSDIQGSYEQYF. As DNA, the CDR3 is TGTGCCAGCAGTGATATCCAGGGGTCCTACGAGCAGTACTTC.

This clonotype occurred a few times. Little can be read into the size of this beta chain, an off-target read in a library designed for alpha chains. V is TRBV7-9 and J is TRBJ1-3; possibly TRBD1 for D (5 bases). Germline assignment: CDR1 SEHNR and CDR2 FQNEAQ (reference sequence). With 5 bases removed from V and 0 bases from J, the gap between germline ends came to 11 bases. The CDR3 sequence is 15 residues long. The CDR3 bases are TGTGCCAGCAGCCCCCGGGGCCTCTCTGGAAACACCATATATTTT. It yields the protein CASSPRGLSGNTIYF.

About this clonotype itself: Found in a library prepared for alpha chains, this beta chain is an off-target read, and its abundance has little meaning. The chain joins TRBV28 to TRBJ1-1; D might be TRBD1 (6 bases). CDR1 MDHEN and CDR2 SYDVKM come from the germline V gene. Trimming pared 2 bases from V and 0 bases from J, leaving 7 bases between. CDR3 length equals 14 residues. Here the CDR3 DNA reads TGTGCCAGCAGTTTACACAGGGTGAACACTGAAGCTTTCTTT. The encoded protein is CASSLHRVNTEAFF.

By share, this clonotype ranks as medium-sized. This beta chain represents an off-target read in a library built for alpha chains; its size is of limited meaning. V and J are TRBV11-2 and TRBJ1-4; weak D call: TRBD1 (5 bases). Germline CDR1 is SGHAT and CDR2 is FQNNGV. This CDR3 region has 16 residues. Trimming removed 3 bases from V and 0 bases from J, with 11 bases in between. DNA of the CDR3: TGTGCCAGCAGCTTTGGGACGTCCGCAACTAATGAAAAACTGTTTTTT. Protein: CASSFGTSATNEKLFF.

This clonotype was counted at least ten times. With the library built for alpha chains, this beta chain is off target and its frequency is not meaningful. This chain joins TRBV5-1 and TRBJ2-2, with 9 nucleotides matching TRBD2. Germline CDR1 is SGHRS and CDR2 is YFSETQ. After removal of 6 bases from V and 5 bases from J, the junction contained 5 bases not matched to a gene. This CDR3 is built from 14 residues. CDR3 protein: CASNAREGTGELFF. The DNA for the CDR3 is TGCGCCAGCAATGCGCGGGAGGGGACCGGGGAGCTGTTTTTT. The full variable domain, completed using reference TRBV5-1 and TRBJ2-2, is KAGVTQTPRYLIKTRGQQVTLSCSPISGHRSVSWYQQTPGQGLQFLFEYFSETQRNKGNFPGRFSGRQFSNSRSEMNVSTLELGDSALYLCASNAREGTGELFFGEGSRLTVL.

For this clonotype: A library made for alpha chains picked up this beta chain off target, so its size means little. This chain links TRBV30 with TRBJ2-7, with 7 bases aligning to TRBD2. The CDR3 covers 14 residues. The germline gives CDR1 GTSNPN, CDR2 SVGIG (reference sequence). V dropped 0 bases and J dropped 7; count of bases not matched to a gene: 9. The CDR3 here is CAWSVWGRAQEQYF. The CDR3, as DNA: TGTGCCTGGAGTGTTTGGGGGAGGGCCCAAGAGCAGTACTTC.

This clonotype was picked up many times. This beta chain is an unintended read in a library built for alpha chains; its size means little. This chain connects TRBV29-1 to TRBJ2-1; 11 bases align to TRBD1. The CDR3 covers 15 residues. CDR1 is SQVTM, CDR2 ANQGSEA, per germline. Trimming at V came to 0 bases and at J to 6 bases, leaving 4 bases not matched to a gene. The CDR3 loop is CSVEDGQGAFNEQFF. CDR3 sequence (DNA): TGCAGCGTTGAAGACGGACAGGGGGCCTTCAATGAGCAGTTCTTC.

There are many counts of this clonotype. Little can be read into the size of this beta chain, an off-target read in a library designed for alpha chains. V gene TRBV10-1 combines with J gene TRBJ2-1; D perhaps matches TRBD1 (5 bases). The germline V gene has CDR1 WNHNN and CDR2 SYGVQD (reference sequence). V was clipped by 3 bases and J by 2 bases, with 5 bases between them. The CDR3 spans 13 residues. The CDR3 here is CASSDRAYNEQFF. The CDR3 bases are TGCGCCAGCAGTGACAGGGCCTACAATGAGCAGTTCTTC.

With regard to this clonotype: The library was built for alpha chains, so this beta chain is an off-target read and its size means little. This chain uses TRBV20-1 with TRBJ2-2, with 7 bases lining up with TRBD1. Germline assignment: CDR1 DFQATT and CDR2 SNEGSKA (reference sequence). With 3 bases clipped from V and 4 bases from J, the junction kept 8 bases outside the gene matches. This CDR3 has 15 amino acids. The CDR3 loop is CSASPYRGFTGELFF. CDR3 coding DNA: TGCAGTGCTAGCCCCTACAGGGGATTCACCGGGGAGCTGTTTTTT.

This clonotype is medium-sized (0.01 to 0.1%) within its sample. This beta chain slipped into a library made for alpha chains as a stray read, so its size is not meaningful. For the CDR3, the DNA is TGCAGTGCTAGAGATAGACTAGCCCCGACCCAGTACTTC. Protein product: CSARDRLAPTQYF. The chain combines TRBV20-1 with TRBJ2-5; 7 bases align to TRBD2. Trimming cost V 0 bases and J 7 bases; bases outside gene matches: 5. Germline V gene data show CDR1 as DFQATT and CDR2 as SNEGSKA (reference sequence). The CDR3 length is 13 residues.

In this sample, this clonotype turned up a few times. One end of the junction varies from germline; a read error may be responsible. The library was built for alpha chains, so this beta chain is an off-target read and its size means little. The genes are TRBV5-1 and TRBJ2-5, with 7 nucleotides matching TRBD1. Germline values: CDR1 SGHRS, CDR2 YFSETQ. The CDR3 loop spans 14 amino acids. CDR3 nucleotides: TGCGTCAGCAGCTGGGGACAGCCGAAAGAGACCCAGTACTTC. It specifies CVSSWGQPKETQYF.